Listed below are T cell receptor beta chains from one sample, sequenced in a study of cytomegalovirus exposure and HLA in healthy donors. Assay: immunoSEQ multiplex PCR; the TCRdb copy retains only in-frame clones and omits some. This sample carries 150,000 to 200,000 clones, 60% to 85% of them seen once, and the ten largest clones take around 1.6%. Sequenced input: PBMCs. The receptors here all came from a man aged 18-30 years in good health and CMV-seronegative. Each CDR3 is given with its conserved first and last residue. D genes are given only for firm matches. Clone size is shown for a subset of rows, as once, few, many or a class of expanded clone.

clone_size: -; v_call: TRBV7-9; d_call: -; j_call: TRBJ2-3; cdr3_aa: CASSYKEGSWGKGTDTQYF; cdr3_nt: TGTGCCAGCAGCTACAAAGAAGGGAGTTGGGGTAAAGGCACAGATACGCAGTATTTT
clone_size: -; v_call: TRBV7-4; d_call: -; j_call: TRBJ2-7; cdr3_aa: CASSPRDWLTGEQYF; cdr3_nt: TGTGCCAGCAGCCCAAGGGACTGGTTAACGGGCGAGCAGTACTTC
clone_size: once; v_call: TRBV7-9; d_call: TRBD2; j_call: TRBJ2-1; cdr3_aa: CSSSLRALAGSYNEQFF; cdr3_nt: TGTTCCAGCAGCTTACGGGCCCTAGCGGGGAGCTACAATGAGCAGTTCTTC
clone_size: -; v_call: TRBV28; d_call: TRBD1; j_call: TRBJ2-2; cdr3_aa: CASRPQGALGGELFF; cdr3_nt: TGTGCCAGCAGACCACAGGGGGCCCTGGGGGGGGAGCTGTTTTTT
clone_size: -; v_call: TRBV7-2; d_call: TRBD1; j_call: TRBJ2-5; cdr3_aa: CASSVGTARTQYF; cdr3_nt: TGTGCCAGCAGCGTAGGGACAGCCAGGACCCAGTACTTC
clone_size: -; v_call: TRBV19; d_call: -; j_call: TRBJ1-5; cdr3_aa: CASHGGGTGGNQPQHF; cdr3_nt: TGTGCCAGTCATGGCGGGGGGACCGGCGGCAATCAGCCCCAGCATTTT
clone_size: -; v_call: TRBV5-5; d_call: TRBD1; j_call: TRBJ1-6; cdr3_aa: CASSLGQGNSPLHF; cdr3_nt: TGTGCCAGCAGCCTCGGACAGGGGAATTCACCCCTCCACTTT
clone_size: -; v_call: TRBV29-1; d_call: TRBD1; j_call: TRBJ1-3; cdr3_aa: CSVTGGSGNTIYF; cdr3_nt: TGCAGCGTGACAGGGGGGTCAGGAAACACCATATATTTT
clone_size: -; v_call: TRBV2; d_call: TRBD2; j_call: TRBJ2-2; cdr3_aa: CASNLLAAGELFF; cdr3_nt: TGTGCCAGCAACCTACTAGCGGCCGGGGAGCTGTTTTTT
clone_size: -; v_call: TRBV27; d_call: -; j_call: TRBJ1-4; cdr3_aa: CASSFLGGLREKLFF; cdr3_nt: TGTGCCAGCAGTTTTCTTGGAGGGTTAAGGGAAAAACTGTTTTTT
clone_size: -; v_call: TRBV14; d_call: TRBD2; j_call: TRBJ2-5; cdr3_aa: CASSLGLVRAQYF; cdr3_nt: TGTGCCAGCAGCCTTGGACTAGTAAGGGCCCAGTACTTC
clone_size: -; v_call: TRBV7-8; d_call: TRBD1; j_call: TRBJ1-3; cdr3_aa: CASSSHRDRAGNTIYF; cdr3_nt: TGTGCCAGCAGCTCCCACCGGGACAGGGCTGGAAACACCATATATTTT
clone_size: few; v_call: TRBV28; d_call: -; j_call: TRBJ2-5; cdr3_aa: CASSFQHGIVSRTQYF; cdr3_nt: TGTGCCAGCAGTTTTCAGCACGGAATTGTTTCTAGGACCCAGTACTTC
clone_size: -; v_call: TRBV21-1; d_call: -; j_call: TRBJ2-7; cdr3_aa: CASSNPTGTDYEQYF; cdr3_nt: TGTGCCAGCAGCAACCCAACAGGGACGGACTACGAGCAGTACTTC
clone_size: -; v_call: TRBV7-8; d_call: TRBD1; j_call: TRBJ1-1; cdr3_aa: CASSSTGSGTEAFF; cdr3_nt: TGTGCCAGCAGCTCGACAGGGTCAGGCACTGAAGCTTTCTTT
clone_size: -; v_call: TRBV5-4; d_call: -; j_call: TRBJ2-1; cdr3_aa: CASSSRRQSSYNEQFF; cdr3_nt: TGTGCCAGCAGCTCCCGGCGGCAGAGCTCCTACAATGAGCAGTTCTTC
clone_size: few; v_call: TRBV9; d_call: TRBD2; j_call: TRBJ2-5; cdr3_aa: CASSVGTMKETQYF; cdr3_nt: TGTGCCAGCAGCGTCGGGACTATGAAAGAGACCCAGTACTTC
clone_size: -; v_call: TRBV5-1; d_call: -; j_call: TRBJ1-6; cdr3_aa: CASSETRGGSPLHF; cdr3_nt: TGCGCCAGCAGCGAGACGCGGGGAGGTTCACCCCTCCACTTT
clone_size: -; v_call: TRBV4-1; d_call: TRBD2; j_call: TRBJ2-2; cdr3_aa: CASSPSGGLTGELFF; cdr3_nt: TGCGCCAGCAGCCCCAGCGGGGGGCTCACCGGGGAGCTGTTTTTT
clone_size: -; v_call: TRBV4-1; d_call: TRBD2; j_call: TRBJ2-1; cdr3_aa: CASSQGTGTSVCEQFF; cdr3_nt: TGCGCCAGCAGCCAAGGAACCGGGACTAGCGTTTGTGAGCAGTTCTTC